This TCR beta chain was found in a study of beta chain features in type 1 diabetes. General study points: Moderately but significantly shorter TCRB CDR3s were found in Type 1 diabetes patients in all four CD4+ subsets.

Sequencing targeted expressed TCRB transcripts, as all isolated RNA had been reverse transcribed. Naive, central memory and regulatory T cell samples yielded about 4 million reads on average. TCRdb keeps only in-frame clones here, not all; method: immunoSEQ multiplex PCR. Of about 640,000 clones in the sample, 12% were seen once. A note on this clone: No antigen is known for it.

The CDR3 is 15 amino acids. V gave up 4 bases and J gave up 2 bases; unmatched junction bases: 8. Germline CDR1 is SGHRS and CDR2 is YFSETQ. The source of this sequence is a man aged 30 to 45 with type 1 diabetes. Sequencing was performed on naive CD4+ T cells from blood. This sequence joins TRBV5-1 and TRBJ2-5; 7 positions agree with TRBD1. The CDR3, as DNA: TGCGCCAGCAGCCGGACGGGACAGCGGCAAGAGACCCAGTACTTC. It encodes CASSRTGQRQETQYF.